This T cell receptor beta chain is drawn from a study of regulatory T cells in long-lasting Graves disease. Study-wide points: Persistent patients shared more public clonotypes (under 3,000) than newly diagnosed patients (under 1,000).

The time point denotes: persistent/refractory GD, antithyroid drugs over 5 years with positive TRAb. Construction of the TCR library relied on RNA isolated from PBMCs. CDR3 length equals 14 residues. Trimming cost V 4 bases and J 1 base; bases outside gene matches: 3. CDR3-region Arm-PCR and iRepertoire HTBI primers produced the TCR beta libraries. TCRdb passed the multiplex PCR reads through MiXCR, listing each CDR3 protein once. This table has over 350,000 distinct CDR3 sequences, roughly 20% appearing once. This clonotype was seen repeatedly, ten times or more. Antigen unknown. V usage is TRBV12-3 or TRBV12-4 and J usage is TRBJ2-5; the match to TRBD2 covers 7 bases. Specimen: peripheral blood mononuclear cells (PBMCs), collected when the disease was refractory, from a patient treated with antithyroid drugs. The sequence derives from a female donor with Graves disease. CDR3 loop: CASSWASGQETQYF. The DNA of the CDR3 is TGTGCCAGCAGTTGGGCTAGCGGCCAAGAGACCCAGTACTTC.